This TCR beta chain is from a study of blood T cell repertoires in COVID-19. On the study more broadly: Specimens from acute and convalescent COVID-19 originated in the United States, Italy and Spain.

The method was immunoSEQ multiplex PCR; TCRdb's version includes in-frame clones alone and lacks a portion of them. The sample lists over 250,000 clones; 70% to 90% were seen once. Germline V gives CDR1 KGHSH, CDR2 LQKENI. This CDR3 contains 18 residues. V lost 6 bases and J lost 2; bases outside the gene matches: 13. J is TRBJ2-6 and V is TRBV18; 7 nucleotides agree with TRBD1. This sequence was found in a woman in her forties or fifties with COVID-19, enrolled during active disease. The sample taken for sequencing was peripheral blood. CDR3 region: CASSPKGSQGAGANVLTF. CDR3 nucleotides: TGTGCCAGCTCCCCAAAAGGGAGCCAGGGGGCTGGGGCCAACGTCCTGACTTTC. Supplemented by reference TRBV18 and TRBJ2-6, the full variable domain reads NAGVMQNPRHLVRRRGQEARLRCSPMKGHSHVYWYRQLPEEGLKFMVYLQKENIIDESGMPKERFSAEFPKEGPSILRIQQVVRGDSAAYFCASSPKGSQGAGANVLTFGAGSRLTVL.